This note documents a single T cell receptor (beta chain) sequence. The antigen is unknown. This clone may be a read error of a much larger clone one base away. This record belongs to a study of regulatory T cells in long-lasting Graves disease. Researchers made TCR beta libraries by using iRepertoire HTBI primers and running Arm-PCR on CDR3 regions. TCRdb recomputed calls from the multiplex PCR reads with MiXCR, one row per CDR3 protein. The sample includes more than 400,000 distinct CDR3 sequences, around 15% of them seen just once. Time point in this sample: newly diagnosed GD, antithyroid drugs for less than 3 months. PBMC RNA served as the TCR library source. Study-wide points: New patients shared roughly 1,000 public clonotypes, fewer than the approximately 2,700 shared by persistent patients.

V lost 3 bases and J 4 bases, leaving 13 bases between the germline ends. The CDR3 is 14 amino acids. The germline V gene has CDR1 MNHEY and CDR2 SMNVEV (reference sequence). This same sample was also taken into another study, of T cells in Graves' hyperthyroidism and ophthalmopathy.

The source was peripheral blood mononuclear cells (PBMCs), collected at new diagnosis, from a patient treated with antithyroid drugs. J is TRBJ2-7 and V is TRBV27; D uncertain. This clonotype was obtained from a middle-aged man with Graves disease. The CDR3 DNA follows: TGTGCCAGCAGTTTGAAGAAGGTGGGTTACGAGCAGTACTTC. Translating gives CASSLKKVGYEQYF.